The present TCR beta chain was sequenced within a study of blood T cell repertoires in COVID-19. Turning to the study itself: From the United States, Italy and Spain came samples of acute and convalescent COVID-19. Sources were T cells, B-cell-depleted T cells, or PBMCs; the material itself was cDNA or gDNA.

In the source study's methods: Estimated nucleated cell counts came from reference gene primer amplification. Generated by immunoSEQ multiplex PCR, the TCRdb table keeps only in-frame clones and is missing some. The DNA gave D and trimming, while V, J and clone size come from that table. Of fewer than 30,000 clones in the sample, 85% to 90% were seen once. The sequencing input was peripheral blood. The clonotype was recovered from a human donor in a cohort sampled during active COVID-19.

CDR3 residues: CASSLQGVGETQYF. CDR3 DNA sequence: TGTGCCAGCAGCTTGCAGGGGGTCGGGGAGACCCAGTACTTC. The chain is built from TRBV7-3 and TRBJ2-5; 7 bases fit TRBD1. V shed 3 bases, J shed 5 bases, and the junction held 6 bases outside the gene matches. This CDR3 region has 14 residues. In germline, CDR1 is SGHTA, CDR2 FQGTGA. Full variable domain (missing parts from reference TRBV7-3 and TRBJ2-5): GAGVSQTPSNKVTEKGKYVELRCDPISGHTALYWYRQSLGQGPEFLIYFQGTGAADDSGLPNDRFFAVRPEGSVSTLKIQRTERGDSAVYLCASSLQGVGETQYFGPGTRLLVL.